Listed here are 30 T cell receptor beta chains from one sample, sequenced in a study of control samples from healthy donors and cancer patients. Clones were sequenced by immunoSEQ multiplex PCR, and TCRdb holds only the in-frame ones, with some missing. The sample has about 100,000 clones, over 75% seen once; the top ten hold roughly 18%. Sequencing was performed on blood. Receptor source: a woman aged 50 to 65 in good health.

The CDR3 sequence: CASSQEASGGWDTQYF. Here the CDR3 DNA reads TGTGCCAGCAGCCAAGAGGCTAGCGGGGGATGGGATACGCAGTATTTT. The rearrangement joins TRBV3-1 (or the pseudogene TRBV3-2) to TRBJ2-3; 10 bases fit TRBD2. With 0 bases clipped from V and 6 bases from J, the junction kept 6 bases outside the gene matches. The CDR3 totals 16 residues. The V gene's germline CDR1 is LGHDT and CDR2 YNNKEL (reference sequence).

In nucleotides, the CDR3 is TGTGCCAGCAGTTACATGGGCTATGGCTACACCTTC. It yields the protein CASSYMGYGYTF. The V call is TRBV6-5, the J call TRBJ1-2; D call uncertain. The germline V gene has CDR1 MNHEY and CDR2 SVGAGI. V was cut by 2 bases and J by 4 bases, with 5 bases left in between. The CDR3 consists of 12 residues.

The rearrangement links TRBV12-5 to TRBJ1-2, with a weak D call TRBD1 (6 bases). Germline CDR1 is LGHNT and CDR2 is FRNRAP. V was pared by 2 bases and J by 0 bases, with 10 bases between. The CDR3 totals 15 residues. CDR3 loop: CASGLMDRPNYGYTF. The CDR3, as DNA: TGTGCTAGTGGTTTGATGGACAGACCTAACTATGGCTACACCTTC.

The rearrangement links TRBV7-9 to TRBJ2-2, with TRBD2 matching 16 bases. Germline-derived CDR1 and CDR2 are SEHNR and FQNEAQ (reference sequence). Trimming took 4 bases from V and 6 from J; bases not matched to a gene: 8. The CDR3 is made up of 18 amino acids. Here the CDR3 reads CASSSGLAGGPNAGELFF. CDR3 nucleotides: TGTGCCAGCAGCTCGGGACTAGCGGGAGGGCCAAACGCCGGGGAGCTGTTTTTT.

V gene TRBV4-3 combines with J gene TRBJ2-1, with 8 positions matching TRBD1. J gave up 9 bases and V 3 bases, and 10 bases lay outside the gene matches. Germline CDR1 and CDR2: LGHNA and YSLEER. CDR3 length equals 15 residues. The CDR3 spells CASSQMSTGTGEQFF. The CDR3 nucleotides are TGCGCCAGCAGCCAGATGTCCACCGGGACAGGTGAGCAGTTCTTC.

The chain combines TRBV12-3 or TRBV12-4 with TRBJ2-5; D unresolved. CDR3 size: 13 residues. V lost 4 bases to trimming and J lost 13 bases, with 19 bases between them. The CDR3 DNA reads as TGTGCCAGCAGTTCCGTCCTAGGTCTGGATGGGTACTTC. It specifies CASSSVLGLDGYF.

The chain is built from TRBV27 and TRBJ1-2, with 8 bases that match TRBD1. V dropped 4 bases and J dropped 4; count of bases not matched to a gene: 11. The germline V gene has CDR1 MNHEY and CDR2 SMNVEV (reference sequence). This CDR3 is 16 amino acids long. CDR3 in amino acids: CASSSIFGDRIYGYTF. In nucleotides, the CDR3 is TGTGCCAGCAGTTCTATATTCGGGGACAGGATCTATGGCTACACCTTC.

CDR3 coding DNA: TGCGCCAGCAGTCCGGATAGGGACAGGGTCTACTACGAGCAGTACTTC. Its translation: CASSPDRDRVYYEQYF. This chain uses TRBV4-1 with TRBJ2-7; 9 positions agree with TRBD1. The CDR3 runs to 16 residues. V lost 6 bases and J lost 3; bases outside the gene matches: 12. Germline V gives CDR1 MGHRA, CDR2 YSYEKL.

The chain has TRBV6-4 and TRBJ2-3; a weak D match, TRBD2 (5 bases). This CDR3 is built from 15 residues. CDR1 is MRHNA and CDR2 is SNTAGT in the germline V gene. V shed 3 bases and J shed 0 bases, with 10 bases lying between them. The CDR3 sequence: CASSERALSTDTQYF. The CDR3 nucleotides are TGTGCCAGCAGTGAGAGGGCACTTAGCACAGATACGCAGTATTTT.

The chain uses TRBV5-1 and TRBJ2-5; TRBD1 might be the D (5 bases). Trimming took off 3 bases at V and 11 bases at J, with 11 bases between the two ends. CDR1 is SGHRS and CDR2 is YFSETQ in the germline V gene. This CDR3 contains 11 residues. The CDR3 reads CASSSQGTQYF. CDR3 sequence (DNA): TGCGCCAGCAGCTCTCAGGGAACTCAGTACTTC.

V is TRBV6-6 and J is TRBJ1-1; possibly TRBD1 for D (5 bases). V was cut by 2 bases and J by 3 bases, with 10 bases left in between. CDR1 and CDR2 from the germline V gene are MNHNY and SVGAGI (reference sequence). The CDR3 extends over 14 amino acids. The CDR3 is CASSYGGTDTEAFF. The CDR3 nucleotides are TGTGCCAGCAGTTACGGAGGGACGGACACTGAAGCTTTCTTT.

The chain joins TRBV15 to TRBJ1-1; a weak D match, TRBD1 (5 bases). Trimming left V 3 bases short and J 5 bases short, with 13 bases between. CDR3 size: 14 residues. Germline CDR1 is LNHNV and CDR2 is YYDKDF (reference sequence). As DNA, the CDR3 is TGTGCCACCAGCAGCTGGGACCACGGGACTGAAGCTTTCTTT. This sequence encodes CATSSWDHGTEAFF.

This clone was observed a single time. The CDR3 loop is CASSLPGGRANYGYTF. The CDR3 nucleotides are TGTGCCAGCAGCTTACCAGGGGGGAGAGCTAACTATGGCTACACCTTC. The V call is TRBV7-9, the J call TRBJ1-2; 7 bases fit TRBD1. The CDR3 totals 16 residues. Germline V gene lookup returns CDR1 SEHNR and CDR2 FQNEAQ (reference sequence). V trimming: 2 bases; J trimming: 0 bases; junction bases outside the gene matches: 6.

Here the CDR3 reads CASGNRAGTEAFF. DNA of the CDR3: TGTGCCAGCGGAAACAGGGCTGGCACTGAAGCTTTCTTT. The V call is TRBV7-3, the J call TRBJ1-1; D possibly corresponds to TRBD1 (6 bases). Germline V gene lookup returns CDR1 SGHTA and CDR2 FQGTGA. Trimming took 8 bases from V and 4 from J, leaving 14 bases between them. This CDR3 is built from 13 residues.

The CDR3 spells CASSEGYGYTF. CDR3 sequence (DNA): TGTGCCAGCAGCGAGGGGTATGGCTACACCTTC. The chain has TRBV7-9 and TRBJ1-2; maybe TRBD1 (5 bases). The V end was cut by 5 bases, the J end by 5 bases, with 6 bases between. There are 11 residues in the CDR3. Per germline, CDR1 SEHNR and CDR2 FQNEAQ (reference sequence). The whole variable domain, filled in from reference TRBV7-9 and TRBJ1-2, reads DTGVSQNPRHKITKRGQNVTFRCDPISEHNRLYWYRQTLGQGPEFLTYFQNEAQLEKSRLLSDRFSAERPKGSFSTLEIQRTEQGDSAMYLCASSEGYGYTFGSGTRLTVV.

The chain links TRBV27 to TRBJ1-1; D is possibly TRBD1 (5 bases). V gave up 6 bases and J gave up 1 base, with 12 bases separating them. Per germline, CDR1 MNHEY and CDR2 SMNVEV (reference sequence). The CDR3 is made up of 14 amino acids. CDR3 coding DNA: TGTGCCAGCAGGGGGCAGTTTTCGAACACTGAAGCTTTCTTT. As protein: CASRGQFSNTEAFF.

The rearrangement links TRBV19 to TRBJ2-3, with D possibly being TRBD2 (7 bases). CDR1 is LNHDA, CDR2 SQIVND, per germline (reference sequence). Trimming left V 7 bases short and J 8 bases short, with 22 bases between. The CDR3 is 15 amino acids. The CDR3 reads CASTTGEGDGGTQYF. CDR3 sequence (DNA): TGTGCCAGTACAACCGGGGAGGGGGACGGTGGTACGCAGTATTTT.

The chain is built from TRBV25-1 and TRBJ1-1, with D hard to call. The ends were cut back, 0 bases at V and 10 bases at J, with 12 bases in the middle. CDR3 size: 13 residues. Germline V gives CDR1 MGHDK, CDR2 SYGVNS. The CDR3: CASSEYTGDGAFF. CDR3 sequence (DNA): TGTGCCAGCAGTGAATATACGGGTGACGGAGCTTTCTTT.

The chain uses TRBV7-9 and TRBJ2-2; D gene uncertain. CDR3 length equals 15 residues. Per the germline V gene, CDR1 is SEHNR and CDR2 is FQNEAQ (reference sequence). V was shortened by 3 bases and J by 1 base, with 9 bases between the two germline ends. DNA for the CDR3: TGTGCCAGCAGCTTCGACACTCAGAACACCGGGGAGCTGTTTTTT. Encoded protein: CASSFDTQNTGELFF. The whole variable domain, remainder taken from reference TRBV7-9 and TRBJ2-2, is DTGVSQNPRHKITKRGQNVTFRCDPISEHNRLYWYRQTLGQGPEFLTYFQNEAQLEKSRLLSDRFSAERPKGSFSTLEIQRTEQGDSAMYLCASSFDTQNTGELFFGEGSRLTVL.

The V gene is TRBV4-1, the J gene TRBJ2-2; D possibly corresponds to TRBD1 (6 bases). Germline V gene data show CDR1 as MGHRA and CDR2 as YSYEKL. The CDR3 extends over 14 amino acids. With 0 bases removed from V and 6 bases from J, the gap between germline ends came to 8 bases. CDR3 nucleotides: TGCGCCAGCAGCCAAGAACCAGGGGCCGGGGAGCTGTTTTTT. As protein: CASSQEPGAGELFF.

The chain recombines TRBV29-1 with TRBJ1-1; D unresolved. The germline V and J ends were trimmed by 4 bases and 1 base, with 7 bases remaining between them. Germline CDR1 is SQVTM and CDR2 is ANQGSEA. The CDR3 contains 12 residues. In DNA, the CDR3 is TGCAGCGTTGGGACCGGGAACACTGAAGCTTTCTTT. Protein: CSVGTGNTEAFF.

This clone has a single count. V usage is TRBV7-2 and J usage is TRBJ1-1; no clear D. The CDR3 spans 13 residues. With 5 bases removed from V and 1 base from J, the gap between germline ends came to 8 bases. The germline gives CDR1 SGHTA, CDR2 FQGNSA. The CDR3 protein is CASSPGSNTEAFF. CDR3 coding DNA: TGTGCCAGCAGCCCCGGATCGAACACTGAAGCTTTCTTT.

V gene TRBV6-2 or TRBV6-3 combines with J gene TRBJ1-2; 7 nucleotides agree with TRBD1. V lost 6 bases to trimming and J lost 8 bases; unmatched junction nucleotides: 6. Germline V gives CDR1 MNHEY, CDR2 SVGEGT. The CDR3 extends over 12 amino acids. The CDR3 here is CASSLQGYGYTF. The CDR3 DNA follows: TGTGCCAGCAGCCTACAGGGGTACGGCTACACCTTC.

The CDR3 is CASRQGLNTEAFF. As DNA, the CDR3 is TGTGCCAGCAGACAGGGCTTGAACACTGAAGCTTTCTTT. V and J are TRBV12-3 or TRBV12-4 and TRBJ1-1, with a possible D match to TRBD1 (6 bases). V shed 6 bases and J shed 0 bases, with 8 bases lying between them. This CDR3 contains 13 residues.

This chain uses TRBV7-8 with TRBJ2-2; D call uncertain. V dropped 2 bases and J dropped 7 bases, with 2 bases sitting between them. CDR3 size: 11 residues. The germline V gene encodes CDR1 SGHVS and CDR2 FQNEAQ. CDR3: CASSLLGELFF. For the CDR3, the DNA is TGTGCCAGCAGCTTACTCGGGGAGCTGTTTTTT.

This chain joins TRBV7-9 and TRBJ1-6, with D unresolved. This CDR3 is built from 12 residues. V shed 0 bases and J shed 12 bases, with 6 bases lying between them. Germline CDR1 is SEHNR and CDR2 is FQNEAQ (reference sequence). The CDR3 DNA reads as TGTGCCAGCAGCTTAGCAGGACGACCCCTCCACTTT. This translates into CASSLAGRPLHF.

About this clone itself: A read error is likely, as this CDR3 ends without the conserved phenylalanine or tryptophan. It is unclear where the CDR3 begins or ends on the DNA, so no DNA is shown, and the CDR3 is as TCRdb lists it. The CDR3 reads CASSLGPGQGNTQYFGPGTG. V and J are TRBV5-5 and TRBJ2-3; the D segment call TRBD1 is taken from the table without a DNA check. Germline lookup yields CDR1 SGHKS and CDR2 YYEKEE (reference sequence). The CDR3 is made up of 20 amino acids, end residues included.

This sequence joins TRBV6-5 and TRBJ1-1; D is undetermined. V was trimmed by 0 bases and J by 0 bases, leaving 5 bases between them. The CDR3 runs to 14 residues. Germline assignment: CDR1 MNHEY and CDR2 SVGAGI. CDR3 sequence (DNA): TGTGCCAGCAGTTACTCCCCAGTGAACACTGAAGCTTTCTTT. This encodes CASSYSPVNTEAFF.

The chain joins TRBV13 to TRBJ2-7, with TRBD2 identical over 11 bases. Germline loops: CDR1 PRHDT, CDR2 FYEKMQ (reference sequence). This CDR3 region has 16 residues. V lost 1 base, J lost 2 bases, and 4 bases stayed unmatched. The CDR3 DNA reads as TGTGCCAGCAGCTTAGTGACTAGCGGGGTCCCCTACGAGCAGTACTTC. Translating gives CASSLVTSGVPYEQYF.

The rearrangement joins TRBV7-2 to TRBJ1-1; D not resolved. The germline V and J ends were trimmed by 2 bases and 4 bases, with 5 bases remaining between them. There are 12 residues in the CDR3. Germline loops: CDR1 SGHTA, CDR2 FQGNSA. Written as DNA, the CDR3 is TGTGCCAGCAGCTTACTCGGCACTGAAGCTTTCTTT. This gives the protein CASSLLGTEAFF.